This entry describes one T cell receptor beta chain. The antigen remains undetermined. CDR1 and CDR2 (germline): SGHDN, FVKESK. Trimming pared 2 bases from V and 5 bases from J, leaving 4 bases between. This CDR3 has 11 amino acids. PCR used 60 Vbeta primers and 13 Jbeta primers. Produced via immunoSEQ multiplex PCR; TCRdb's table is partial and in-frame only. This table holds 100,000 to 150,000 clones, about two thirds found once. Healthy bone marrow donors made up the donor group. This entry belongs to a study of cytomegalovirus exposure and HLA in healthy donors. Study overall: Approximately 180 million T cells yielded 100 million or so unique TCR beta sequences in earlier analysis. Study conclusions and caveats: Association of 17,000 or so TCR beta sequences with HLA alleles was found at 0.05 false discovery rate in a later analysis.

The chain joins TRBV14 to TRBJ2-7; D not resolved. The sample comprised PBMCs. This receptor was obtained from a man aged 25-45 years in good health and CMV-seronegative. CDR3 sequence reads: CASSQLDEQYF. The CDR3 bases are TGTGCCAGCAGCCAACTAGACGAGCAGTACTTC.